The 5 T cell receptor beta chains presented below share a single source sample, sequenced in a study of beta chain features in type 1 diabetes. Sequenced material consisted of expressed TCRB transcripts (all of the isolated RNA was reverse transcribed). Assay used: immunoSEQ multiplex PCR; TCRdb lists only in-frame clones, some missing. The table shows 500,000 to 700,000 clones, with 15% occurring only once. Material: naive CD4+ T cells from blood. The source of these receptors is a man aged 18 to 35 in good health.

J is TRBJ2-1 and V is TRBV25-1, with 9 bases that match TRBD2. V shed 6 bases and J 9 bases; nucleotides not matched to a gene: 12. CDR1 is MGHDK and CDR2 is SYGVNS in the germline V gene. The CDR3 consists of 15 residues. The CDR3 loop reads CASRPPAGGSSEQFF. CDR3 DNA: TGTGCCAGCAGGCCCCCAGCGGGGGGATCGAGTGAGCAGTTCTTC. Full variable domain (rest looked up from reference TRBV25-1 and TRBJ2-1): EADIYQTPRYLVIGTGKKITLECSQTMGHDKMYWYQQDPGMELHLIHYSYGVNSTEKGDLSSESTVSRIRTEHFPLTLESARPSHTSQYLCASRPPAGGSSEQFFGPGTRLTVL.

The sample holds a few counts of this clone. The chain carries TRBV6-5 and TRBJ1-5; D is perhaps TRBD1 (6 bases). The CDR3 sequence is 14 residues long. V gave up 6 bases and J gave up 6 bases, with 15 bases separating them. The germline gives CDR1 MNHEY, CDR2 SVGAGI. The chain's CDR3 is CASSPGTGRQPQHF. The CDR3 region has the DNA TGTGCCAGCAGCCCCGGAACAGGGCGTCAGCCCCAGCATTTT.

This chain links TRBV5-1 with TRBJ2-4; D might be TRBD1 or TRBD2, each matching 5 bases. V was cut by 3 bases and J by 0 bases, with 16 bases left in between. The CDR3 covers 17 residues. Germline values: CDR1 SGHRS, CDR2 YFSETQ. CDR3 coding DNA: TGCGCCAGCAGCTACTCAGGGACGGGTTTAGCCAAAAACATTCAGTACTTC. As protein: CASSYSGTGLAKNIQYF. The whole variable domain, filled in from reference TRBV5-1 and TRBJ2-4, reads KAGVTQTPRYLIKTRGQQVTLSCSPISGHRSVSWYQQTPGQGLQFLFEYFSETQRNKGNFPGRFSGRQFSNSRSEMNVSTLELGDSALYLCASSYSGTGLAKNIQYFGAGTRLSVL.

This clone came up a few times. The chain uses TRBV7-8 and TRBJ1-1, with 11 bases fitting TRBD1. In germline, CDR1 is SGHVS, CDR2 FQNEAQ. The CDR3 has 15 residues. The ends lost 3 bases at V and 4 bases at J; junction bases unmatched: 4. In DNA form, the CDR3 reads TGTGCCAGCAGCTTGGGACAGGGGGTAAGCACTGAAGCTTTCTTT. Translated: CASSLGQGVSTEAFF.

The chain carries TRBV6-1 and TRBJ2-3; D remains unclear. This CDR3 contains 17 residues. Trimming stripped 4 bases from V and 6 bases from J, with 23 bases between. Germline V gene sequence: CDR1 MNHNS, CDR2 SASEGT. CDR3 region: CASSGSSQVLGTDTQYF. CDR3 in DNA: TGTGCCAGCAGTGGAAGCTCCCAGGTGTTGGGTACGGATACGCAGTATTTT.